This T cell receptor (beta chain) was recovered during a study of tumor and adjacent non-tumor tissue in lung cancer. Study-wide background: Aged roughly 30 to 76 years, patients included nine to eleven men and five or six women with stage I to III disease.

General study points: TCR diversity was significantly greater in tumor than normal lung tissue.

A word on this clonotype: The antigen remains unidentified. At one end the junction does not follow the germline gene, possibly because of a read error.

CDR3 length equals 18 residues. Germline loops: CDR1 MDHEN, CDR2 SYDVKM. The library came from three nested PCR rounds adapted from ARM-PCR protocols. TCRdb independently ran MiXCR on the multiplex PCR reads; one entry per CDR3 protein. The sample consists of 75,000 to 95,000 distinct CDR3 sequences, more than 75% of them appearing once. The template was RNA from unsorted bulk tissue. The normal lung tissue was taken more than 3 cm from the tumor edge. Chemotherapy-naive patients with new lung cancer underwent thoracic surgery in China, August–late 2014. The J gene is TRBJ2-7, the V gene TRBV28; 10 bases map to TRBD1. This receptor was taken from a woman in her fifties or sixties with non-small cell lung cancer. Sequences were obtained from distant non-tumor lung tissue. CDR3 in amino acids: CASSPTRTGGFYLYGQYF. Written as DNA, the CDR3 is TGTGCCAGCAGTCCCACAAGGACAGGGGGGTTCTATCTCTACGGGCAGTACTTC.